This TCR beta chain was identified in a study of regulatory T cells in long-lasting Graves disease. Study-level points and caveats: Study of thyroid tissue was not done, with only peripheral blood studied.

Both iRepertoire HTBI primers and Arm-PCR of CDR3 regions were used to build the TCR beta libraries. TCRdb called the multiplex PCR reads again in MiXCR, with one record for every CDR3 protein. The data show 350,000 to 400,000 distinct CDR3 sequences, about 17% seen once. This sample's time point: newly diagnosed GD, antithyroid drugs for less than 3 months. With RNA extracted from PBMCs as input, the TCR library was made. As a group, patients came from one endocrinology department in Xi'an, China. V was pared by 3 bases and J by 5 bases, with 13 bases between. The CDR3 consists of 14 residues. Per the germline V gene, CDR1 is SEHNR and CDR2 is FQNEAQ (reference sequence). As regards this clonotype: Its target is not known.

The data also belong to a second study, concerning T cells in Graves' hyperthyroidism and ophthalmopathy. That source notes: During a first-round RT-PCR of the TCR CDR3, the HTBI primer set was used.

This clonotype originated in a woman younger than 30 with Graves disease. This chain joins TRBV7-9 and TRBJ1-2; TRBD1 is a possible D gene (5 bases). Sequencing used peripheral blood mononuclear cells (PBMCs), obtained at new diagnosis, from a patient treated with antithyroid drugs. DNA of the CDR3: TGTGCCAGCAGCTTGGGCGGACAATGGTATGGCTACACCTTC. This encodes CASSLGGQWYGYTF.